This entry features one T cell receptor beta chain sequence. Antigen: not known. It was RNA transcripts that yielded the amplified TCR beta CDR3 regions. The HTBI primer set drove a first-round RT-PCR of the TCR CDR3. TCRdb fed the multiplex PCR reads into MiXCR, producing one record per CDR3 protein. Seen here are around 350,000 distinct CDR3 sequences, roughly 13% observed once, and the top ten hold 9.2%. The sample belongs to a study of T cells in Graves' hyperthyroidism and ophthalmopathy. Study overall: Peripheral blood was secured at the point of initial diagnosis, before any treatment. Findings and caveats of the study: A 13 V-J model separated ophthalmopathy from stable hyperthyroidism. Ophthalmopathy, as predicted by the model, came a median 6.5 months after the prediction.

Germline loops: CDR1 SGHTS, CDR2 YDEGEE. CDR3 length equals 15 residues. V was shortened by 4 bases and J by 6 bases, with 17 bases between the two germline ends. This receptor was identified in a woman aged 18-30 years with Graves' hyperthyroidism. V usage is TRBV5-8 and J usage is TRBJ1-5; perhaps TRBD1 as D (5 bases). Input material: blood. The CDR3 DNA sequence: TGTGCCAGCAGCCCGGGACCTCAGGGAGGTCAGCCCCAGCATTTT. The encoded protein is CASSPGPQGGQPQHF.